The sample holds one count of the clone carrying this TCR beta chain. The entry originates in a study of blood T cell repertoires in COVID-19. Across the whole study: Italy, Spain and the United States were the sources of the convalescent and acute COVID-19 samples.

Authors' data handling: Estimation of nucleated cell counts was performed using reference gene primer amplification. Here immunoSEQ multiplex PCR was the method, and the copy in TCRdb shows in-frame clones only, minus some. That table furnishes V, J and clone size, whereas the DNA furnished D and trimming. The sample includes about 400,000 clones, just over 85% of them seen just once. The CDR3 sequence is 19 residues long. The germline V gene encodes CDR1 MGHRA and CDR2 YSYEKL. V shed 4 bases, J shed 1 base, and the junction held 15 bases outside the gene matches. The receptor was derived from a woman in her 30s with active or convalescent COVID-19. The chain uses TRBV4-1 and TRBJ2-3; 9 nucleotides agree with TRBD2. The sequenced material came from peripheral blood. The CDR3: CASSRSPSGTQRGTDTQYF. The CDR3 DNA reads TGCGCCAGCAGCCGATCCCCTAGCGGGACCCAGAGGGGCACAGATACGCAGTATTTT.